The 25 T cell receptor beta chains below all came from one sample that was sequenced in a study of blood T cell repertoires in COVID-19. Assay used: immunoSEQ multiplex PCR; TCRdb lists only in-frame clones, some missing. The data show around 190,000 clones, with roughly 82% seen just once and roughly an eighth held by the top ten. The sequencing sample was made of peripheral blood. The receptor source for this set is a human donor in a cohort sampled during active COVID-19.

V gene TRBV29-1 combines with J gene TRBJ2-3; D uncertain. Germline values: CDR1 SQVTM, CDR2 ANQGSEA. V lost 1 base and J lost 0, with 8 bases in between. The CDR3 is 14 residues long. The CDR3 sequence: CSVEGGVSTDTQYF. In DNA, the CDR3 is TGCAGCGTTGAAGGCGGAGTTAGCACAGATACGCAGTATTTT.

The CDR3 spells CASSRGGDRGNEQFF. DNA of the CDR3: TGTGCCAGCAGCCGGGGCGGTGACAGGGGTAATGAGCAGTTCTTC. The chain employs TRBV3-1 (or the pseudogene TRBV3-2) and TRBJ2-1; 8 positions match TRBD1. There are 15 residues in the CDR3. Germline V gene data show CDR1 as LGHDT and CDR2 as YNNKEL (reference sequence). J gave up 7 bases and V 4 bases, and 9 bases lay outside the gene matches.

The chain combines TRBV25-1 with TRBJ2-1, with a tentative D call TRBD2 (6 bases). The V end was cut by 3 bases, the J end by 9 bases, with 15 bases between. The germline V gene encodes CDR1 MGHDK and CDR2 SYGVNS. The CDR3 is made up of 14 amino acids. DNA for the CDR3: TGTGCCAGCAGTGATTTCGGAGGGCTTGGTGAGCAGTTCTTC. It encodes CASSDFGGLGEQFF.

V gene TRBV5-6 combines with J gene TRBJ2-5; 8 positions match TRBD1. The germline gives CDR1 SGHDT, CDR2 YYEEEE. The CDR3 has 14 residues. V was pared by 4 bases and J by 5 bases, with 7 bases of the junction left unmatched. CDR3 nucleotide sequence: TGTGCCAGCAGCCTGACAGGGGACGGGGAGACCCAGTACTTC. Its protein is CASSLTGDGETQYF.

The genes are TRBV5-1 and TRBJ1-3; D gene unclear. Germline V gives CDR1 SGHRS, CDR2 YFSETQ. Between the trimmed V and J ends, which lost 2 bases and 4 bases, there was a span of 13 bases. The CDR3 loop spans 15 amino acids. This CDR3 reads CASSFSFFPGNTIYF. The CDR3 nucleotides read TGCGCCAGCAGCTTTTCCTTCTTTCCGGGAAACACCATATATTTT.

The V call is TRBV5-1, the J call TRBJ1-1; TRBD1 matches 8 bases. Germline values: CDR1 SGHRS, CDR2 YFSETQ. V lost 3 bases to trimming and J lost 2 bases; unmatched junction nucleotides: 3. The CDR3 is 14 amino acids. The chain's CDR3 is CASSWDRFNTEAFF. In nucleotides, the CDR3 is TGCGCCAGCAGCTGGGACAGGTTCAACACTGAAGCTTTCTTT.

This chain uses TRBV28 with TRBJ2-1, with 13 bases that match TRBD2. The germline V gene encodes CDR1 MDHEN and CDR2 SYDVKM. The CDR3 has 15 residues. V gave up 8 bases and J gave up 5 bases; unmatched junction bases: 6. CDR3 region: CASCVGLAGNNEQFF. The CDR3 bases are TGTGCCAGCTGTGTGGGACTAGCGGGAAACAATGAGCAGTTCTTC. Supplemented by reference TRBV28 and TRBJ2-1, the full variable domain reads DVKVTQSSRYLVKRTGEKVFLECVQDMDHENMFWYRQDPGLGLRLIYFSYDVKMKEKGDIPEGYSVSREKKERFSLILESASTNQTSMYLCASCVGLAGNNEQFFGPGTRLTVL.

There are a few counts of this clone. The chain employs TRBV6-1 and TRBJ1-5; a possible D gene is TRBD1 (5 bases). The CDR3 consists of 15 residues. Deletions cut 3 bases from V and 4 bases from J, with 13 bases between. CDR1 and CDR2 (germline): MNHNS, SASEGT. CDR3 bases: TGTGCCAGCAGTGAGCAGGGCGGATTTAATCAGCCCCAGCATTTT. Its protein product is CASSEQGGFNQPQHF.

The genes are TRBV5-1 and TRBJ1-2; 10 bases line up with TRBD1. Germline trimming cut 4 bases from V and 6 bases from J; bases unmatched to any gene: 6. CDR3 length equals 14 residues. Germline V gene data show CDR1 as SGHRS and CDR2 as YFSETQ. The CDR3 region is CASSGRQGADGYTF. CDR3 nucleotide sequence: TGCGCCAGCAGCGGAAGACAGGGGGCGGATGGCTACACCTTC.

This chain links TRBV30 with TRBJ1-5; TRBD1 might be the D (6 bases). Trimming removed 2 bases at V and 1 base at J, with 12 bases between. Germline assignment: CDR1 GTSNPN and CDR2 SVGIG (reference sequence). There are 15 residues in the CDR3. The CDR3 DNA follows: TGTGCCTGGAGTTCTACCGGGACAAGCAATCAGCCCCAGCATTTT. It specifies CAWSSTGTSNQPQHF.

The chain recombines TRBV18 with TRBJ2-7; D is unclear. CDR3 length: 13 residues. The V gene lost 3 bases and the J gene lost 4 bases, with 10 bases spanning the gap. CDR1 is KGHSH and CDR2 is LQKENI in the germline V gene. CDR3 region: CASSPGRDYEQYF. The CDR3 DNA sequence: TGTGCCAGCTCACCGGGCAGAGATTACGAGCAGTACTTC.

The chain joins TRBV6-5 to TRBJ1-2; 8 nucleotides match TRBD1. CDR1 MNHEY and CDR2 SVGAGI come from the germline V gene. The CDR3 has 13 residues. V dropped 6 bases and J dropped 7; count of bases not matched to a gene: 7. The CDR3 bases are TGTGCCAGCAGCTTACAGGGGGTGACTGGCTACACCTTC. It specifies CASSLQGVTGYTF.

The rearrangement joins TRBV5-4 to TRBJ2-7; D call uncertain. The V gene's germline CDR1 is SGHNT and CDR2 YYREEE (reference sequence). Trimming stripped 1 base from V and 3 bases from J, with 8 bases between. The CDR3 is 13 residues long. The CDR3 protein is CASSLLEDYEQYF. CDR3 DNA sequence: TGTGCCAGCAGCTTGCTCGAGGACTACGAGCAGTACTTC.

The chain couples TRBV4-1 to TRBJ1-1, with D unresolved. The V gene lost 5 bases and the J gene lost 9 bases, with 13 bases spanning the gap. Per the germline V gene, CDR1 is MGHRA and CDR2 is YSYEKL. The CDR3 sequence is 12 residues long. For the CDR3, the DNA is TGCGCCAGCAGCTACCTAGGAGGCCAAGCTTTCTTT. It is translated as CASSYLGGQAFF.

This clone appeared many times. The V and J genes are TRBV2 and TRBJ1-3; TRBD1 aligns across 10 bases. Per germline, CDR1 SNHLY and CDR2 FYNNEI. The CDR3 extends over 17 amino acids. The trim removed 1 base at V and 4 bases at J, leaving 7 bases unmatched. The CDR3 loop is CASSEGGSGQGGNTIYF. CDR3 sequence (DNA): TGTGCCAGCAGTGAAGGCGGTTCGGGACAGGGGGGAAACACCATATATTTT.

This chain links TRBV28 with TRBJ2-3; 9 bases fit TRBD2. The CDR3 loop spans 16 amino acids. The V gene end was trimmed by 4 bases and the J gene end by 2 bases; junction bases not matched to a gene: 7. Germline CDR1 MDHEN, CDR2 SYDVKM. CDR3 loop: CASSSPSSGDTDTQYF. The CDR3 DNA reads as TGTGCCAGCAGTTCTCCTTCTAGCGGGGACACAGATACGCAGTATTTT.

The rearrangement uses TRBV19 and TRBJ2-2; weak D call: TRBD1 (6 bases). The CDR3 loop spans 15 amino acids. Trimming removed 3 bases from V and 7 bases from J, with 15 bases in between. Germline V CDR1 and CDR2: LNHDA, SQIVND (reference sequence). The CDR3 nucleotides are TGTGCCAGTAGTATCGATAACAGGGCGGTCGGGGAGCTGTTTTTT. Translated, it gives CASSIDNRAVGELFF.

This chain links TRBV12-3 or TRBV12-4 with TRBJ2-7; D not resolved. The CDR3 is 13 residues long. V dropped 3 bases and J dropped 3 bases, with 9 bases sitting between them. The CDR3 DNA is TGTGCCAGCAGTTTTACCGTCGGCTACGAGCAGTACTTC. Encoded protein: CASSFTVGYEQYF.

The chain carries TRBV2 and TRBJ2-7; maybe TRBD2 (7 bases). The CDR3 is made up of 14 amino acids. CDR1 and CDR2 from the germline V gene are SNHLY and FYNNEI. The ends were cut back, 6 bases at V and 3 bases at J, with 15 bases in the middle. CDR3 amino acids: CASRGGLWGYEQYF. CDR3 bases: TGTGCCAGCAGGGGGGGGCTTTGGGGCTACGAGCAGTACTTC. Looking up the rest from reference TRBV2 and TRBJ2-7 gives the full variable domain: EPEVTQTPSHQVTQMGQEVILRCVPISNHLYFYWYRQILGQKVEFLVSFYNNEISEKSEIFDDQFSVERPDGSNFTLKIRSTKLEDSAMYFCASRGGLWGYEQYFGPGTRLTVT.

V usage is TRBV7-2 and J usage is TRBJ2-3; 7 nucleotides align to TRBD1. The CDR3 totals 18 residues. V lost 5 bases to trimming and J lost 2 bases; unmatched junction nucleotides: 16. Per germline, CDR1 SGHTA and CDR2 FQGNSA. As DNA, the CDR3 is TGTGCCAGCAGCCCCTATTCCCTGGGGGACAGCTACACAGATACGCAGTATTTT. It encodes CASSPYSLGDSYTDTQYF. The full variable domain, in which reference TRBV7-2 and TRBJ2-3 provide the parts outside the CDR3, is GAGVSQSPSNKVTEKGKDVELRCDPISGHTALYWYRQSLGQGLEFLIYFQGNSAPDKSGLPSDRFSAERTGGSVSTLTIQRTQQEDSAVYLCASSPYSLGDSYTDTQYFGPGTRLTVL.

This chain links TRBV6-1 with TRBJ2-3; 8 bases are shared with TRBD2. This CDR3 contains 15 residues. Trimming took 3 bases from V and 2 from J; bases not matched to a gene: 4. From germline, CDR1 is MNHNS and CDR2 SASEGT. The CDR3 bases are TGTGCCAGCAGTGACACTAGCGGAAACACAGATACGCAGTATTTT. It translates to CASSDTSGNTDTQYF.

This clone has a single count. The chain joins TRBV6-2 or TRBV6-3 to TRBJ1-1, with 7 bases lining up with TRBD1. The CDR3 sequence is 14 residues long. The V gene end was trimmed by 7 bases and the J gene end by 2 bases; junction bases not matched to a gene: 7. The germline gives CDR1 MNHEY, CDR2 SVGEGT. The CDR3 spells CASIPNRGNTEAFF. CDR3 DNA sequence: TGTGCCAGCATCCCCAACAGGGGTAACACTGAAGCTTTCTTT.

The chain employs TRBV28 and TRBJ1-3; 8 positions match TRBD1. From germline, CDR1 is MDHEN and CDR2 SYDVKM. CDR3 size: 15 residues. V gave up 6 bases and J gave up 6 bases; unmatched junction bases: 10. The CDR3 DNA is TGTGCCAGCAGCCTCGACAGGGGTGAGGTAAACACCATATATTTT. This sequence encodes CASSLDRGEVNTIYF.

The CDR3 spells CASSVKLSSYEQYF. In DNA, the CDR3 is TGCGCCAGCAGTGTTAAGCTGAGCTCCTACGAGCAGTACTTC. This sequence joins TRBV10-2 and TRBJ2-7; D gene ambiguous. Trimming stripped 4 bases from V and 0 bases from J, with 10 bases between. CDR1 is WSHSY, CDR2 SAAADI, per germline. This CDR3 region has 14 residues.

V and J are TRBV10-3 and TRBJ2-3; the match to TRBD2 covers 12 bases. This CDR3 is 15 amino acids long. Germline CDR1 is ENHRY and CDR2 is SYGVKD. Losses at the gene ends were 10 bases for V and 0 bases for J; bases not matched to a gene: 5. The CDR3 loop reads CASGLAGSSTDTQYF. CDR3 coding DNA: TGTGCCAGCGGACTAGCGGGGAGTAGCACAGATACGCAGTATTTT.